This T cell receptor (beta chain) was recovered during a study of cytomegalovirus exposure and HLA in healthy donors. General study points: Later analysis suggested most CMV-associated TCR beta chains were HLA-restricted. Under in vitro conditions, three CMV-associated chains were confirmed as specific for CMV antigens.

The PCR used 60 Vbeta and 13 Jbeta primers. The data were produced by immunoSEQ multiplex PCR, yet TCRdb's version contains in-frame clones alone and is incomplete. Of under 200,000 clones detected, 78% appear once; the ten largest clones hold 4.5% to 7.5%. V was clipped by 4 bases and J by 5 bases; unmatched bases: 15. Germline values: CDR1 SGHNT, CDR2 YYREEE (reference sequence). This CDR3 region has 17 residues. On this clone: Its antigen is unknown.

The sequence came from a woman in her twenties or thirties in good health and CMV-seropositive. Sequences were obtained from PBMCs. The V call is TRBV5-4, the J call TRBJ2-3; 8 bases line up with TRBD2. CDR3 DNA: TGTGCCAGCAGCCCGTGGCTACAGCGGGGGAGGTTAGATACGCAGTATTTT. This sequence encodes CASSPWLQRGRLDTQYF.